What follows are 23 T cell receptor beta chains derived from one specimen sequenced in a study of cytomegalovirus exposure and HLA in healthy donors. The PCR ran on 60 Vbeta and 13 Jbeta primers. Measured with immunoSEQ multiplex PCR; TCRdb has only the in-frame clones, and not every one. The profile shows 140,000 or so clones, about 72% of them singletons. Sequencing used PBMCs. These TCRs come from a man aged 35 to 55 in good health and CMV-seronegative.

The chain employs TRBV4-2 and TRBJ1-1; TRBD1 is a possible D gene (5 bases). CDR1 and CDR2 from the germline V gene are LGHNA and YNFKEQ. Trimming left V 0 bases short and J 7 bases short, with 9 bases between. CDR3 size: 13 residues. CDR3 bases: TGTGCCAGCAGCCAAGATCGAACAGGTGAAGCTTTCTTT. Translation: CASSQDRTGEAFF.

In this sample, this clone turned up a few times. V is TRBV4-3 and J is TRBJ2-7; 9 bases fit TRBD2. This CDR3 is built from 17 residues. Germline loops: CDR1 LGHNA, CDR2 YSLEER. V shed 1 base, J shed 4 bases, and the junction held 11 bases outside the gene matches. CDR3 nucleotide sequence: TGCGCCAGCAGCCAAGGGGCCGGGACTAGCCGACGTTACGAGCAGTACTTC. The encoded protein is CASSQGAGTSRRYEQYF.

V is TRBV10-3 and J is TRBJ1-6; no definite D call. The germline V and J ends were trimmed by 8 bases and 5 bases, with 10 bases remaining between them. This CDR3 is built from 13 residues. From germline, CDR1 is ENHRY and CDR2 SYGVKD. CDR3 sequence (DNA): TGTGCCATCGGGCCGGCCAATAATTCACCCCTCCACTTT. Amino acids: CAIGPANNSPLHF.

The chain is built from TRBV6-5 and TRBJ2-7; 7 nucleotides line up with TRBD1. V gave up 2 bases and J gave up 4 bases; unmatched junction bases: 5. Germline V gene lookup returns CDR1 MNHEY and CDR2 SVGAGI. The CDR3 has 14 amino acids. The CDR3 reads CASSYPGTDYEQYF. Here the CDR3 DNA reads TGTGCCAGCAGTTACCCGGGGACAGATTACGAGCAGTACTTC.

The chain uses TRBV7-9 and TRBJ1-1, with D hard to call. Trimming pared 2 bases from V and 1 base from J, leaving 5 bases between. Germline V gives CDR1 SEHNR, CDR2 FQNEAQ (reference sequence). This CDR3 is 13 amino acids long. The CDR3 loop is CASSLSGNTEAFF. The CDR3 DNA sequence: TGTGCCAGCAGCTTATCAGGGAACACTGAAGCTTTCTTT.

The CDR3 sequence: CASSRTLAGGEDTQYF. CDR3 nucleotides: TGTGCCAGCAGTCGCACCCTAGCGGGAGGGGAAGATACGCAGTATTTT. This chain connects TRBV7-7 to TRBJ2-3; 12 bases fit TRBD2. The germline V gene has CDR1 SSHAT and CDR2 FNYEAQ (reference sequence). The V and J ends lost 6 bases and 5 bases, in that order; junction bases with no gene match: 9. The CDR3 runs 16 residues.

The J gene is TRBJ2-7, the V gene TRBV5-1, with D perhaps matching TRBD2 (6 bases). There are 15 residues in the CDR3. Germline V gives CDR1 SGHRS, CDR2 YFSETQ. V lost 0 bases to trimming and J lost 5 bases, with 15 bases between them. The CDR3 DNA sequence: TGCGCCAGCAGCTTGGTTTGGGGGGTGTCGAACGAGCAGTACTTC. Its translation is CASSLVWGVSNEQYF.

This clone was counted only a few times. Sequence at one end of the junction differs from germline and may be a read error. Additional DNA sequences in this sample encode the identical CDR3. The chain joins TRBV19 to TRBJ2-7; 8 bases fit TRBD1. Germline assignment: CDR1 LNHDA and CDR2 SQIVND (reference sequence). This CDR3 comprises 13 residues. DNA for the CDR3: TGTGCCAGCAGTAGACAGGGGTCGTACGAGCAGTACTTC. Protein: CASSRQGSYEQYF.

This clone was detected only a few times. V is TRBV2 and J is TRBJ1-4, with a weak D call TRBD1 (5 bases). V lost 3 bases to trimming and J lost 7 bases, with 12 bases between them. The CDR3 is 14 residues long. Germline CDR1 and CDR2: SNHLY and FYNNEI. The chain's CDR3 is CASSDNGAGEKLFF. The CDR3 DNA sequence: TGTGCCAGCAGTGATAATGGGGCTGGTGAAAAACTGTTTTTT.

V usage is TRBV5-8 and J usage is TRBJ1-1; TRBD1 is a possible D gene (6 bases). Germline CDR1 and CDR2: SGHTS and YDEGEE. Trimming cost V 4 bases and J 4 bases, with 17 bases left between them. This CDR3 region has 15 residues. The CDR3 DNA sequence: TGTGCCAGCAGCCTCTCGGGGGGGGCTTTCACTGAAGCTTTCTTT. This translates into CASSLSGGAFTEAFF.

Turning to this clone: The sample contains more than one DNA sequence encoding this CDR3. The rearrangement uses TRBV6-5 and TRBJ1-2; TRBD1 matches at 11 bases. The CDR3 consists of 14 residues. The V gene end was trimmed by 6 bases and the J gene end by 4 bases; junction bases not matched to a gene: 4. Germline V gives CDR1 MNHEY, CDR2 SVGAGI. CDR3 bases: TGTGCCAGCAGCCGGGGACAGGGGGGCTATGGCTACACCTTC. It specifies CASSRGQGGYGYTF.

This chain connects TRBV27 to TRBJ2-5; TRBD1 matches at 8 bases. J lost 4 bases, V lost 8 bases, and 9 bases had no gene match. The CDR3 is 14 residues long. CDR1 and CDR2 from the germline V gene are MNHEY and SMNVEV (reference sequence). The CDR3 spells CASGWTGMRETQYF. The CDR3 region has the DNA TGTGCCAGCGGGTGGACAGGGATGAGAGAGACCCAGTACTTC.

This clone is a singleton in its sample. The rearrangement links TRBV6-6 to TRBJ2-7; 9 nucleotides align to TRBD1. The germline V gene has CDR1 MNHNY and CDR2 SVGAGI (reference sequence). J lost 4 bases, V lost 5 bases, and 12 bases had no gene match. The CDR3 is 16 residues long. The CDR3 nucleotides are TGTGCCAGCAGTGGGGAAAACAGGGGGCTTGTGTACGAGCAGTACTTC. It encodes CASSGENRGLVYEQYF.

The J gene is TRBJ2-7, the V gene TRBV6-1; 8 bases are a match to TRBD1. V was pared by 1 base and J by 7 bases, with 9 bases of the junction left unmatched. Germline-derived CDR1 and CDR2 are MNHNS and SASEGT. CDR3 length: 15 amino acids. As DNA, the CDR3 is TGTGCCAGCAGTGAAGGGATCCCGGGACAGGTAGAGCAGTACTTC. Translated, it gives CASSEGIPGQVEQYF.

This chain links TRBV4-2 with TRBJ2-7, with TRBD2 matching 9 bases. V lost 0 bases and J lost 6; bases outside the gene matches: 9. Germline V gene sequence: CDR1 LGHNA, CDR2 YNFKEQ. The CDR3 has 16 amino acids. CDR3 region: CASSQDLGGGATEQYF. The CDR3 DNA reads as TGTGCCAGCAGCCAAGATCTGGGCGGGGGGGCCACCGAGCAGTACTTC.

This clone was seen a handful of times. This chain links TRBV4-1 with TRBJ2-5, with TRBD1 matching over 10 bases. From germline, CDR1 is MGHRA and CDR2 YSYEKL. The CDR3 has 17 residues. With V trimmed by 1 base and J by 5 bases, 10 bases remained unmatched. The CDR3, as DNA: TGCGCCAGCAGCCAAGGACAGGGGGCGAGGATTTACGAGACCCAGTACTTC. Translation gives CASSQGQGARIYETQYF.

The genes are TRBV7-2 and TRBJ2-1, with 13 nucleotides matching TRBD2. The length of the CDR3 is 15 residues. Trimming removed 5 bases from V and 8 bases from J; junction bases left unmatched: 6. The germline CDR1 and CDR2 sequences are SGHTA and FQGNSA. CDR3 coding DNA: TGTGCCAGCAGCCCCGGACTAGCGGGAGTCTATGAGCAGTTCTTC. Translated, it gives CASSPGLAGVYEQFF.

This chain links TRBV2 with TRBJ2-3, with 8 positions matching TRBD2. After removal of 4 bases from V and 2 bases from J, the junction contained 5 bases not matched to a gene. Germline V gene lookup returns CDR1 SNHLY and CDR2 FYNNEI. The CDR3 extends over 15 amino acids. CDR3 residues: CASSGRGADTDTQYF. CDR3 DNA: TGTGCCAGCAGTGGGCGGGGGGCAGACACAGATACGCAGTATTTT.

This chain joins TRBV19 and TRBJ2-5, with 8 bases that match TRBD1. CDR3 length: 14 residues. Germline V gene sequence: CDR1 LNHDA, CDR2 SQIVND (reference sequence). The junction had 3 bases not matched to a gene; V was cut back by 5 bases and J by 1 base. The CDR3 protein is CASSQGAPQETQYF. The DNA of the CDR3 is TGTGCCAGTAGTCAGGGGGCCCCCCAAGAGACCCAGTACTTC.

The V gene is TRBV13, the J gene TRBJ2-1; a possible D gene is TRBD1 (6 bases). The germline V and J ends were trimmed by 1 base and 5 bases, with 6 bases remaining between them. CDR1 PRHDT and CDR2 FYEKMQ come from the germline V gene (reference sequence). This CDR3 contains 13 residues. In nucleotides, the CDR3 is TGTGCCAGCAGCTTAGACAGGGACAATGAGCAGTTCTTC. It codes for CASSLDRDNEQFF.

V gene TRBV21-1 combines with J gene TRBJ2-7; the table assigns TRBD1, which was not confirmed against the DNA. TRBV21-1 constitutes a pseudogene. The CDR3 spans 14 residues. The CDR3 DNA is TGTGCCAGCAGCAAAGCCGCCAGGGCCTACGAGCAGTACTTC. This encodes CASSKAARAYEQYF.

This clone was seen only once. CDR3 sequence: CASSSGTVQETQYF. CDR3 in DNA: TGTGCCAGCAGTTCGGGGACAGTACAAGAGACCCAGTACTTC. The J gene is TRBJ2-5, the V gene TRBV28, with 7 bases lining up with TRBD1. From germline, CDR1 is MDHEN and CDR2 SYDVKM. This CDR3 has 14 amino acids. The V gene end was trimmed by 4 bases and the J gene end by 2 bases; junction bases not matched to a gene: 4. Looking up the rest from reference TRBV28 and TRBJ2-5 gives the full variable domain: DVKVTQSSRYLVKRTGEKVFLECVQDMDHENMFWYRQDPGLGLRLIYFSYDVKMKEKGDIPEGYSVSREKKERFSLILESASTNQTSMYLCASSSGTVQETQYFGPGTRLLVL.

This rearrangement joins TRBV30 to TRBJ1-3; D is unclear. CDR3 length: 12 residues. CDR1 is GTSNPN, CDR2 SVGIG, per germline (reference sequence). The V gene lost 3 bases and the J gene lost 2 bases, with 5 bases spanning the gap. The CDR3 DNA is TGTGCCTGGAGCGGGGCTGGAAACACCATATATTTT. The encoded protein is CAWSGAGNTIYF.